This T cell receptor beta chain was retrieved from a study of cytomegalovirus exposure and HLA in healthy donors. Both 60 Vbeta primers and 13 Jbeta primers went into the PCR. The repertoire was sequenced with immunoSEQ multiplex PCR; TCRdb's copy has only in-frame clones and lacks some. The data show 200,000 to 300,000 clones, around 76% seen once. For this clone: Antigen unknown.

CDR3 length: 14 amino acids. The germline V gene has CDR1 SGHNT and CDR2 YENEEA. The V and J ends lost 0 bases and 6 bases respectively, with 11 bases between them. The study, taken as a whole, reports: The study labeled fewer than 200 TCR beta chains cytomegalovirus-associated. For most TCR sequences rarity was the rule, although some public TCRs occurred in many donors.

The sample comprised PBMCs. This TCR derives from a woman between 40 and 50 years old in good health and CMV-seropositive. The chain uses TRBV11-3 and TRBJ1-1, with a tentative D call TRBD1 (6 bases). In nucleotides, the CDR3 is TGTGCCAGCAGCTTAGATGCGGGGGCCGCTGAAGCTTTCTTT. It translates to CASSLDAGAAEAFF.